The next 5 T cell receptor beta chains were all read from a single sample in a study of shared clonotypes between healthy human individuals. CD45RO-negative, CCR7-selected cells formed the naive CD8 fraction, which excluded terminally differentiated effector memory CD45RA+ cells. Only in-frame clones appear in the TCRdb table, and some are missing; sequencing was by immunoSEQ multiplex PCR. Among millions of clones, 85% to 95% were seen once, and the ten largest hold roughly 1%. Sequencing was carried out using naive CD8+ T cells sorted from blood. The receptors stem from a young man in good health.

CDR3 residues: CASSVGLAGGPEQYF. The CDR3 DNA sequence: TGTGCCAGCAGCGTAGGACTAGCGGGAGGGCCCGAGCAGTACTTC. V and J are TRBV9 and TRBJ2-7; TRBD2 agrees at 14 bases. In germline, CDR1 is SGDLS, CDR2 YYNGEE. CDR3 length equals 15 residues. The V gene end was trimmed by 0 bases and the J gene end by 6 bases; junction bases not matched to a gene: 2.

This chain connects TRBV2 to TRBJ2-7; D might be TRBD1 or TRBD2, each matching 5 bases. The ends were cut back, 5 bases at V and 6 bases at J, with 14 bases in the middle. The length of the CDR3 is 13 residues. Germline values: CDR1 SNHLY, CDR2 FYNNEI. The CDR3 region has the DNA TGTGCCAGCAGTCCCGGGACCCCCCTCGAGCAGTACTTC. Its translation is CASSPGTPLEQYF. Combining the CDR3 with reference TRBV2 and TRBJ2-7 gives the whole variable domain EPEVTQTPSHQVTQMGQEVILRCVPISNHLYFYWYRQILGQKVEFLVSFYNNEISEKSEIFDDQFSVERPDGSNFTLKIRSTKLEDSAMYFCASSPGTPLEQYFGPGTRLTVT.

V gene TRBV11-2 combines with J gene TRBJ2-7, with no clear D. The CDR3 contains 15 residues. V shed 3 bases and J shed 2 bases, with 14 bases lying between them. CDR1 is SGHAT, CDR2 FQNNGV, per germline. The CDR3 is CASSFELGFTYEQYF. As DNA, the CDR3 is TGTGCCAGCAGCTTTGAGTTGGGATTCACCTACGAGCAGTACTTC.

Concerning this clone itself: Within the sample, other DNA sequences also encode this same CDR3. The V and J genes are TRBV9 and TRBJ2-5; 8 nucleotides align to TRBD2. CDR3 length: 15 residues. V lost 2 bases and J lost 1; bases outside the gene matches: 4. Germline V gene lookup returns CDR1 SGDLS and CDR2 YYNGEE. DNA of the CDR3: TGTGCCAGCAGCGTGGATAGCGGGACCCAAGAGACCCAGTACTTC. Translation gives CASSVDSGTQETQYF.

The rearrangement joins TRBV5-4 to TRBJ2-1; D gene uncertain. V dropped 2 bases and J dropped 8 bases, with 17 bases sitting between them. The CDR3 is 15 residues long. Germline V gene sequence: CDR1 SGHNT, CDR2 YYREEE (reference sequence). The CDR3 DNA follows: TGTGCCAGCAGCTTCGGACCACCCCCCTCGCATGAGCAGTTCTTC. It is translated as CASSFGPPPSHEQFF.